This T cell receptor beta chain was observed in a study of cytomegalovirus exposure and HLA in healthy donors. Note on this clone: Its antigen is not identified.

Primers for the PCR totalled 60 Vbeta and 13 Jbeta. Repertoires were generated with immunoSEQ multiplex PCR, while TCRdb's copy carries only in-frame clones and drops some. The listing records some 83,000 clones. Overall study results and limits: A later analysis linked about 17,000 TCR beta sequences to HLA alleles at 0.05 false discovery rate. It was approximately 150 TCR beta chains that were listed as cytomegalovirus-associated. Links to common viral pathogens appeared, in a later analysis, for several of the most significant clusters. Other equally common chains were less clonally expanded than HLA-associated TCR beta chains, a later analysis showed.

This CDR3 is 13 amino acids long. Trimming took 6 bases from V and 0 from J, leaving 6 bases between them. The V gene's germline CDR1 is MNHNS and CDR2 SASEGT. Sequencing used PBMCs. The J gene is TRBJ1-5, the V gene TRBV6-1; no definite D call. The source of this sequence is a woman in her twenties or thirties in good health and CMV-seronegative. This CDR3 reads CASSLNSNQPQHF. The CDR3 region has the DNA TGTGCCAGCAGCCTTAATAGCAATCAGCCCCAGCATTTT.